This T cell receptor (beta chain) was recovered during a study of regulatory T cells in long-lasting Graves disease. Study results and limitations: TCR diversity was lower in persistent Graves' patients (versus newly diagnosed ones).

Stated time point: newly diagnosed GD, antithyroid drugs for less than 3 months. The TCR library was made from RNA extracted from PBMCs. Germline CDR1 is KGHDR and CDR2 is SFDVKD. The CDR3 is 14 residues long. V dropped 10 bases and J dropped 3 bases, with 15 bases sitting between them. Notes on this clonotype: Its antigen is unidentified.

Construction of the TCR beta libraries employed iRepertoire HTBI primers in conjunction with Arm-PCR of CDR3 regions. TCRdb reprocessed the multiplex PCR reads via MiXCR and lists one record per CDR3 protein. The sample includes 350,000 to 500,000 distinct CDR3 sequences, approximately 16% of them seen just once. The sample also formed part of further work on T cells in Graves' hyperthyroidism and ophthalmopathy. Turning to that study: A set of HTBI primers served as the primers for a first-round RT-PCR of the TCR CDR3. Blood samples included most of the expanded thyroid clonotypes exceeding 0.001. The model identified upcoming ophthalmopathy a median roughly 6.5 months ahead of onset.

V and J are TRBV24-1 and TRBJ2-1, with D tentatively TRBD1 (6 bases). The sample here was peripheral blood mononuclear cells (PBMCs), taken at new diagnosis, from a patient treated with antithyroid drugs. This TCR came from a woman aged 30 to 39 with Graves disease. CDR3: CATSRGQRYNEQFF. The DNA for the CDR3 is TGTGCCACATCCAGGGGCCAGCGCTACAATGAGCAGTTCTTC.